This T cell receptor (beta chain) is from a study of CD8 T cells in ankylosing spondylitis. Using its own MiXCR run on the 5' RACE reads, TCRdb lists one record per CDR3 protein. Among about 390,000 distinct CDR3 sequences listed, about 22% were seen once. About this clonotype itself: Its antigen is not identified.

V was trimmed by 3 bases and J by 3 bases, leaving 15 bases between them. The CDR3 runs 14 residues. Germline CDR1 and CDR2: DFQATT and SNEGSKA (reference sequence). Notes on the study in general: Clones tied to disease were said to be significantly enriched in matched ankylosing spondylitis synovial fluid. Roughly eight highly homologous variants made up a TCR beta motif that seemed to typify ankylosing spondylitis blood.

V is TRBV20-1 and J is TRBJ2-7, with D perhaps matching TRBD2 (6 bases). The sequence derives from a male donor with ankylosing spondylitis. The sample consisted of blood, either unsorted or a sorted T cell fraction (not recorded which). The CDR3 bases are TGCAGTGCTAGTGGGCTACTAGCCGGCTACGAGCAGTACTTC. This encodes CSASGLLAGYEQYF.